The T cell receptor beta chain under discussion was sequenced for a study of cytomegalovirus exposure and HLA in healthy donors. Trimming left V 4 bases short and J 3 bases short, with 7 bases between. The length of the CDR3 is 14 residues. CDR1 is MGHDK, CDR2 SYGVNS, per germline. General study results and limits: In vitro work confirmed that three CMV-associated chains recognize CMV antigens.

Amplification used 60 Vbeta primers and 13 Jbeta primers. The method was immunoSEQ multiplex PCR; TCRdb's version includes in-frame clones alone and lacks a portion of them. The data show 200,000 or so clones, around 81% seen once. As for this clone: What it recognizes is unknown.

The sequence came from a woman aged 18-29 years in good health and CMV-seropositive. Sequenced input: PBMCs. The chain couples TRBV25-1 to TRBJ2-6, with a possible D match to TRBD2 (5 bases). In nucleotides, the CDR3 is TGTGCCAGCAGTGTAGGGAGTGGGGCCAACGTCCTGACTTTC. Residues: CASSVGSGANVLTF.